This record covers a single TCR beta chain. The data were obtained in a study of T cell clonotyping in hematopoietic cell transplantation. Using immunoSEQ multiplex PCR, the repertoire was profiled, and TCRdb retains in-frame clones only, with some absent. Of 15,000 or so clones listed, almost 90% are singletons. Looked up from germline, CDR1 is MDHEN and CDR2 is SYDVKM. There are 14 residues in the CDR3. Trimming pared 2 bases from V and 5 bases from J, leaving 10 bases between. The TCR comes from a man aged 50 to 59 in good health. Some clones in this sample may be carry-over from other donors' samples. The V call is TRBV28, the J call TRBJ1-5; TRBD1 is a possible D gene (6 bases). The sample taken for sequencing was peripheral blood mononuclear cells. CDR3 amino acids: CASSLRGIDQPQHF. CDR3 sequence (DNA): TGTGCCAGCAGTTTAAGGGGGATAGATCAGCCCCAGCATTTT.